This T cell receptor (beta chain) was identified during a study of CD8+CD57+ T cells in acquired aplastic anemia. Looking at the study overall: CD4+ and CD8+ cells, once sorted, gave DNA averaging roughly 3 ug.

Patients picked for sequencing had shown CD8+CD57+ cell expansion detected by flow cytometry. V lost 0 bases and J lost 2, with 7 bases in between. This CDR3 comprises 14 residues. From germline, CDR1 is SGHTA and CDR2 FQGTGA. Genomic DNA was employed as the template in profiling TCR beta VDJ and CDR3. TCRdb re-analysed the reads in MiXCR, keeping a single row per CDR3 protein. The table includes roughly 170,000 distinct CDR3 sequences, about half detected once. There are many counts of this clonotype. The gene calls are TRBV7-3 and TRBJ2-5; D might be TRBD2 (6 bases). The sequence came from a human donor with aplastic anemia. The sample was sorted CD4+, CD8+, or CD8+CD57+ T cells (not recorded which) from PBMCs. The chain's CDR3 is CASSLTGGQETQYF. CDR3 DNA sequence: TGTGCCAGCAGCTTAACGGGGGGACAAGAGACCCAGTACTTC.